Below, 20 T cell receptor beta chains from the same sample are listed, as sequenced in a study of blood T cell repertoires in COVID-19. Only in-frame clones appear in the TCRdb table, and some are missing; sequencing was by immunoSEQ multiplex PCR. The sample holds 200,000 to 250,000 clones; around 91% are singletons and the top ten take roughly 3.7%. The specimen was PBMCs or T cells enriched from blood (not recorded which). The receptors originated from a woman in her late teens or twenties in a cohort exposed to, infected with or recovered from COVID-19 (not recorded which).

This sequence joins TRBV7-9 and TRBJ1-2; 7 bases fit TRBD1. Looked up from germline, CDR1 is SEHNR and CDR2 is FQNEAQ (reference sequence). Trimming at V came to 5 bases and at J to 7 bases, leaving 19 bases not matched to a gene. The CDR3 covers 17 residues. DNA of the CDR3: TGTGCCAGCAGCCCGCCCCAAAGGACAGGTCGCGGGGCTGGCTACACCTTC. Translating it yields CASSPPQRTGRGAGYTF.

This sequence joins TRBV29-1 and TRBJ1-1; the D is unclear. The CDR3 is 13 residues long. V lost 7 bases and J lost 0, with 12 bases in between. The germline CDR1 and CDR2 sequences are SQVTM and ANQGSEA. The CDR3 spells CSASQALNTEAFF. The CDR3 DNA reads TGCAGCGCATCTCAGGCTTTGAACACTGAAGCTTTCTTT.

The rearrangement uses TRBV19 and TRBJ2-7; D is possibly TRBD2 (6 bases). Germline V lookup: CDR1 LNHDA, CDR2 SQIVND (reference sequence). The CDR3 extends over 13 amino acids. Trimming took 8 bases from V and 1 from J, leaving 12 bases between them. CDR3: CASGAGPSYEQYF. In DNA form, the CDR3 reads TGTGCCAGTGGGGCGGGACCGTCCTACGAGCAGTACTTC. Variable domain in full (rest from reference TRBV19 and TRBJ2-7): DGGITQSPKYLFRKEGQNVTLSCEQNLNHDAMYWYRQDPGQGLRLIYYSQIVNDFQKGDIAEGYSVSREKKESFPLTVTSAQKNPTAFYLCASGAGPSYEQYFGPGTRLTVT.

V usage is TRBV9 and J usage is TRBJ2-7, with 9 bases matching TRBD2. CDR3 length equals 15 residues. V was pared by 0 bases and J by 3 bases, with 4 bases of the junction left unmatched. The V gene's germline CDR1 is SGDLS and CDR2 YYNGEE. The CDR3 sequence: CASSVGREGLYEQYF. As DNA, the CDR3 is TGTGCCAGCAGCGTAGGGCGGGAGGGCCTCTACGAGCAGTACTTC.

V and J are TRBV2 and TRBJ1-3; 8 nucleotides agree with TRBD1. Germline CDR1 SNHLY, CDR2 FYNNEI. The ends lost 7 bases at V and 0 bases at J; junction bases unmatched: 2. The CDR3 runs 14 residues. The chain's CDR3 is CASKGQASGNTIYF. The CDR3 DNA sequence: TGTGCCAGCAAGGGACAGGCCTCTGGAAACACCATATATTTT.

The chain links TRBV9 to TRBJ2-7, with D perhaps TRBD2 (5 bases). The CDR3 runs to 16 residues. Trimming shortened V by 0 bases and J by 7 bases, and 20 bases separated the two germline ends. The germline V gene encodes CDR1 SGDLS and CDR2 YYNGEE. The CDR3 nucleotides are TGTGCCAGCAGCGTAGGGTTTCGGGGTGCGAGTCGGGAGCAGTACTTC. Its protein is CASSVGFRGASREQYF.

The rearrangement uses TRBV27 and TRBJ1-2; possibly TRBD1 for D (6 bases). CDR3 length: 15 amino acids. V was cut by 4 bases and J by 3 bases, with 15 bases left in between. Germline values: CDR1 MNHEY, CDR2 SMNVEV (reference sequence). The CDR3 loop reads CASSSPGGGDYGYTF. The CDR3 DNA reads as TGTGCCAGCAGTTCTCCGGGAGGGGGGGACTATGGCTACACCTTC.

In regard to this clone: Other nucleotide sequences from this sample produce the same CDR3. The CDR3 nucleotides read TGTGCCAGCAGCTTTCAGGGCGGAAACACTGAAGCTTTCTTT. This encodes CASSFQGGNTEAFF. This chain joins TRBV5-6 and TRBJ1-1; D possibly corresponds to TRBD1 (5 bases). CDR1 and CDR2 (germline): SGHDT, YYEEEE. There are 14 residues in the CDR3. V lost 2 bases and J lost 2, with 10 bases in between.

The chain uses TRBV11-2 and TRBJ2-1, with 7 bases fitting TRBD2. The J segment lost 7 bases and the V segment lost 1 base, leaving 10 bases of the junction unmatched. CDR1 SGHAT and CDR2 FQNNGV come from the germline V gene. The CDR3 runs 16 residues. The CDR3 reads CASSLGGRVIGNEQFF. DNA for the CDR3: TGTGCCAGCAGCTTAGGAGGGAGGGTAATAGGGAATGAGCAGTTCTTC.

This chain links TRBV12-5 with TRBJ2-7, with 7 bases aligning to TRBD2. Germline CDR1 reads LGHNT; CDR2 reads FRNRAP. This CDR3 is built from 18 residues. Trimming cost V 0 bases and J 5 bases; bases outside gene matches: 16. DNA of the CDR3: TGTGCTAGTGGTTTGGTCCCGTTGGGTGGCGGGAGAAACAACGAGCAGTACTTC. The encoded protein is CASGLVPLGGGRNNEQYF. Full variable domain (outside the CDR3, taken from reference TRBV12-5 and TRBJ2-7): DARVTQTPRHKVTEMGQEVTMRCQPILGHNTVFWYRQTMMQGLELLAYFRNRAPLDDSGMPKDRFSAEMPDATLATLKIQPSEPRDSAVYFCASGLVPLGGGRNNEQYFGPGTRLTVT.

Here the CDR3 reads CASDLLGRGTDTQYF. The CDR3, as DNA: TGTGCCAGCGACCTTCTAGGCAGAGGGACAGATACGCAGTATTTT. The rearrangement joins TRBV9 to TRBJ2-3, with D maybe TRBD2 (5 bases). The CDR3 covers 15 residues. Trimming removed 7 bases at V and 3 bases at J, with 18 bases between. CDR1 is SGDLS, CDR2 YYNGEE, per germline.

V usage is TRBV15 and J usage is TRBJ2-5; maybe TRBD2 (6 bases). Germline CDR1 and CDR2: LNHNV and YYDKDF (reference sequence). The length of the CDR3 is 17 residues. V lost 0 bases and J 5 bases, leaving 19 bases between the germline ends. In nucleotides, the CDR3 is TGTGCCACCAGCAGAGAGGGAGGAACCTCCATTATGGAGACCCAGTACTTC. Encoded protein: CATSREGGTSIMETQYF.

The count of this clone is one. Here the CDR3 reads CASSLTGMNTEAFF. The CDR3 DNA follows: TGTGCCAGCTCCCTCACGGGTATGAACACTGAAGCTTTCTTT. The chain links TRBV18 to TRBJ1-1, with unresolved D. V lost 6 bases, J lost 0 bases, and 11 bases lay in between. The CDR3 extends over 14 amino acids. In germline, CDR1 is KGHSH, CDR2 LQKENI. Drawing the rest from reference TRBV18 and TRBJ1-1, the complete variable domain is NAGVMQNPRHLVRRRGQEARLRCSPMKGHSHVYWYRQLPEEGLKFMVYLQKENIIDESGMPKERFSAEFPKEGPSILRIQQVVRGDSAAYFCASSLTGMNTEAFFGQGTRLTVV.

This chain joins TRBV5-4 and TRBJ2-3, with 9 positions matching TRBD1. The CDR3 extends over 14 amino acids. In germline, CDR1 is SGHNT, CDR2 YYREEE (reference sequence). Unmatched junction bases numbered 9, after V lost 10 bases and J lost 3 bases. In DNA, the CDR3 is TGTGCCTGGGACAGGGAGTGGGAGACAGATACGCAGTATTTT. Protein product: CAWDREWETDTQYF.

CDR3 nucleotide sequence: TGTGCCAGCAGCTACACGACAGGCCAGGCAGCTTTCTTT. It encodes CASSYTTGQAAFF. This chain links TRBV5-5 with TRBJ1-1; TRBD1 is a possible D gene (6 bases). This CDR3 contains 13 residues. Germline loops: CDR1 SGHKS, CDR2 YYEKEE (reference sequence). The V end was cut by 3 bases, the J end by 10 bases, with 16 bases between.

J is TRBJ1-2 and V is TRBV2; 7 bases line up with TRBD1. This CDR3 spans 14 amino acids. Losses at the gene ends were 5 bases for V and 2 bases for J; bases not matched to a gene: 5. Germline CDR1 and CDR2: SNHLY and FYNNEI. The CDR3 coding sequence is TGTGCCAGCAGTCGGACAGGAGGCAACTATGGCTACACCTTC. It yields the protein CASSRTGGNYGYTF.

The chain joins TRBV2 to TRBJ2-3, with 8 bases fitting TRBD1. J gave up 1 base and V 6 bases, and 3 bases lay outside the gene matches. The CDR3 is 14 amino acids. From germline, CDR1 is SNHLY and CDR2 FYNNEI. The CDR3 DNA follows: TGTGCCAGCAGGTCGGACAGGGGCACAGATACGCAGTATTTT. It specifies CASRSDRGTDTQYF.

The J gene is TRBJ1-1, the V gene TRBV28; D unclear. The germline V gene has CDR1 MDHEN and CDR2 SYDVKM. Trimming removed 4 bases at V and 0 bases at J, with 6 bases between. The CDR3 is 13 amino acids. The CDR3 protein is CASSSTMNTEAFF. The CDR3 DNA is TGTGCCAGCAGTTCCACAATGAACACTGAAGCTTTCTTT.

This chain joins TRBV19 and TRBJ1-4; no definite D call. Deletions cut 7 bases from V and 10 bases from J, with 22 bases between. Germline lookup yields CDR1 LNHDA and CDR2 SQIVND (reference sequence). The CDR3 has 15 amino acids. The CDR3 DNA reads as TGTGCCAGTAACCCGTCTCGTAATGAACTAGGAAAACTGTTTTTT. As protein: CASNPSRNELGKLFF. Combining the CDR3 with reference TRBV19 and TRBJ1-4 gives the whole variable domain DGGITQSPKYLFRKEGQNVTLSCEQNLNHDAMYWYRQDPGQGLRLIYYSQIVNDFQKGDIAEGYSVSREKKESFPLTVTSAQKNPTAFYLCASNPSRNELGKLFFGSGTQLSVL.

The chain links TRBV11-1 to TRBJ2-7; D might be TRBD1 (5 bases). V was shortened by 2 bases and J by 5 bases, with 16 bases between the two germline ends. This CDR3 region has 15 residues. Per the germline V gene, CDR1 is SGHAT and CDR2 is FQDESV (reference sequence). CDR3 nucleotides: TGTGCCAGCAGCTTATTGGGGCAGGGTGACCACGAGCAGTACTTC. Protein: CASSLLGQGDHEQYF.